This T cell receptor beta chain was observed in a study of T cells in women clearing cervical HPV infection. At the level of the study: Donors had HPV16-related CIN3 or worse; 2 had invasive cancer. Control women cleared a single incident HPV16 infection within 12 months. Study results and limitations: Combining TCR richness with V gene abundances gave approximately 0.8 AUC.

For this clone: The antigen remains undetermined.

Sequencing used immunoSEQ multiplex PCR; TCRdb keeps in-frame clones, though not all of them. Its table lists some 41,000 clones. The source of this sequence is a woman aged 18 to 75 with a cervical HPV16 infection that either progressed to CIN3+ or cleared (not recorded which). The sample was blood buffy coat.

The sequenced part of the CDR3 DNA is TGTGCCAGCAGCCACCCCGGGACTAGCGTTAGCCGTGAG. Protein product: CASSHPGTSVSRE. From start to end, the CDR3 is CASSHPGTSVSREQFF. The V and J genes are TRBV14 and TRBJ2-1; 10 bases fit TRBD2. The sequenced fragment ends 3 residues before the CDR3 boundary, so the rest is inferred from the germline J gene. V gave up 3 bases and J gave up 9 bases; unmatched junction bases: 11. CDR1 is SGHDN and CDR2 is FVKESK in the germline V gene. This CDR3 region has 16 residues.